This TCR beta chain was retrieved from a study of shared clonotypes between healthy human individuals. Study conclusions and caveats: Generation probabilities of non-shared clonotypes were lower (relative to those shared by all four donors).

Generated by immunoSEQ multiplex PCR, the TCRdb table keeps only in-frame clones and is missing some. The table includes some 2.1 million clones, around 93% detected once. Worth noting for this clone: What it binds is not known. The same CDR3 also results from other DNA sequences found in this sample.

This CDR3 comprises 14 residues. The ends were cut back, 6 bases at V and 2 bases at J, with 15 bases in the middle. The germline V gene has CDR1 SQVTM and CDR2 ANQGSEA. Naive-designated CD8 cells lacked CD45RO, were positively enriched for CCR7, and omitted terminally differentiated effector memory CD45RA+ cells. The gene calls are TRBV29-1 and TRBJ2-3; tentatively, D is TRBD1 (6 bases). The receptor comes from a man aged 18 to 35 in good health. Some clones in this sample may be carry-over from other donors' samples. The sample taken for sequencing was naive CD8+ T cells from PBMCs. CDR3 in DNA: TGCAGCGTCGTTGGGGGCAGCCTCACAGATACGCAGTATTTT. This gives the protein CSVVGGSLTDTQYF.